The next 5 T cell receptor beta chains were all read from a single sample in a study of early T cells in non-severe SARS-CoV-2 infection (dated by TCRdb to 2020 to 2022). The library was made by 5' RACE. The data were produced on a NextSeq 500. TCRdb handled the public reads itself, with Q25 trimming in fastp and clone calling in MiXCR, and kept productive beta chains. Each CDR3 protein appears once, grouped with its most common genes and DNA. The sample has about 30,000 distinct CDR3 sequences on record, 5.5% to 7% of them singletons. The ten largest clones capture over 10% of the sample. The specimen sequenced was whole blood. Source of these receptors: an adult who was a healthcare worker with PCR-confirmed SARS-CoV-2 infection or an uninfected control (not recorded which).

For this clonotype: This may stem from a read error, because a much larger clone lies one nucleotide away. V usage is TRBV11-2 and J usage is TRBJ1-3; D not resolved. V was trimmed by 5 bases and J by 0 bases, leaving 8 bases between them. Germline V gene lookup returns CDR1 SGHAT and CDR2 FQNNGV. CDR3 length: 14 amino acids. The CDR3 is CASSQGLSGNTIYF. Written as DNA, the CDR3 is TGTGCCAGCAGCCAAGGGCTCTCTGGAAACACCATATATTTT.

This clonotype is medium-sized within its sample. The gene calls are TRBV28 and TRBJ1-5; unclear D gene. The V end was cut by 2 bases, the J end by 0 bases, with 8 bases between. The CDR3 totals 15 residues. Germline loops: CDR1 MDHEN, CDR2 SYDVKM. In DNA form, the CDR3 reads TGTGCCAGCAGTTTAATGGGATATAGCAATCAGCCCCAGCATTTT. Protein product: CASSLMGYSNQPQHF.

Many counts were recorded for this clonotype. The chain couples TRBV9 to TRBJ1-4, with unresolved D. CDR1 SGDLS and CDR2 YYNGEE come from the germline V gene. Trimming pared 0 bases from V and 11 bases from J, leaving 5 bases between. This CDR3 spans 11 amino acids. DNA of the CDR3: TGTGCCAGCAGCGTAGGCCCCAAACTGTTTTTT. Residues: CASSVGPKLFF.

For this clonotype: This may be a read error, as it is one base from a much larger clone. V usage is TRBV10-2 and J usage is TRBJ2-1; 11 nucleotides line up with TRBD2. The CDR3 spans 16 residues. CDR1 and CDR2 from the germline V gene are WSHSY and SAAADI. Trimming took 5 bases from V and 8 from J; bases not matched to a gene: 11. CDR3 residues: CASSPNLSGGGDEQFF. The CDR3 DNA reads as TGCGCCAGCAGTCCCAACCTTAGCGGGGGGGGCGATGAGCAGTTCTTC.

The chain recombines TRBV18 with TRBJ2-5, with D possibly called TRBD1 or TRBD2 (5 bases each). The CDR3 consists of 13 residues. V was trimmed by 5 bases and J by 7 bases, leaving 14 bases between them. CDR1 KGHSH and CDR2 LQKENI come from the germline V gene. Written as DNA, the CDR3 is TGTGCCAGCTCATTAGGGGACGACGGGACCCAGTACTTC. This codes for CASSLGDDGTQYF.